These T cell receptor beta chains were read from a single sample in a study of CD8 T cells in Susac syndrome. TCRdb redid the calling of the immunoSEQ multiplex PCR reads with MiXCR, one entry per CDR3 protein. The table includes 20,000 or so distinct CDR3 sequences, 95% detected once. Sequencing was carried out using CD8+ T cells from PBMCs. These receptors were collected from a human donor in good health. Each CDR3 is given with its conserved first and last residue. Each record gives: J gene, D gene, V gene, CDR3 protein, CDR3 DNA. D genes are given only for firm matches.

TRBJ2-5,TRBD2,TRBV2,CAAGPNRDPRGETQYF,TGTGCCGCAGGACCCAACCGGGACCCGCGGGGGGAGACCCAGTACTTC
TRBJ2-1,TRBD1,TRBV29-1,CSVEDRGRWNEQFF,TGCAGCGTTGAAGACAGGGGGCGTTGGAATGAGCAGTTCTTC
TRBJ1-1,NA,TRBV28,CASSSPGPRGTEAFF,TGTGCCAGCAGTTCCCCGGGACCCCGTGGTACTGAAGCTTTCTTT
TRBJ2-1,NA,TRBV6-4,CASVKGLARSGEQFF,TGTGCCAGCGTAAAGGGTCTAGCTAGGTCGGGTGAGCAGTTCTTC
TRBJ2-7,TRBD1,TRBV29-1,CSVEGQDYEQYF,TGCAGCGTTGAGGGACAGGACTACGAGCAGTACTTC
TRBJ2-1,TRBD2,TRBV5-1,CASSPGLAGTFSYNEQFF,TGCGCCAGCAGCCCCGGACTAGCGGGTACCTTCTCCTACAATGAGCAGTTCTTC
TRBJ2-5,TRBD2,TRBV12-3/TRBV12-4,CASRPLAAETQYF,TGTGCCAGCAGGCCTCTAGCGGCAGAAACCCAGTACTTC
TRBJ2-1,NA,TRBV27,CASSIRDSYNEQFF,TGTGCCAGCAGTATAAGGGATTCCTACAATGAGCAGTTCTTC
TRBJ2-7,TRBD2,TRBV7-8,CASSLGLAVDEQYF,TGTGCCAGCAGCTTGGGACTAGCGGTCGACGAGCAGTACTTC
TRBJ2-5,NA,TRBV7-8,CASSLRFTHGEREWVQETQYF,TGTGCCAGCAGCCTACGTTTTACTCATGGGGAGAGGGAGTGGGTCCAAGAGACCCAGTACTTC
TRBJ1-1,TRBD1,TRBV2,CASSDGQAKGTEAFF,TGTGCCAGCAGTGACGGACAGGCCAAGGGGACTGAAGCTTTCTTT
TRBJ1-4,NA,TRBV9,CASSVYSSPDKNEKLFF,TGTGCCAGCAGCGTGTACTCCTCCCCCGATAAGAATGAAAAACTGTTTTTT
TRBJ1-2,TRBD1,TRBV7-8,CASSPTGNGYTF,TGTGCCAGCAGCCCGACAGGGAATGGCTACACCTTC
TRBJ1-5,TRBD1,TRBV19,CASTDQGGGNQPQHF,TGTGCCAGTACCGACCAAGGGGGCGGCAATCAGCCCCAGCATTTT
TRBJ2-6,NA,TRBV9,CASSSDLGANVLTF,TGTGCCAGCAGCTCAGACCTCGGGGCCAACGTCCTGACTTTC
TRBJ2-1,TRBD2,TRBV6-2/TRBV6-3,CASTTSVYNEQFF,TGTGCCAGCACGACTAGCGTCTACAATGAGCAGTTCTTC
TRBJ2-2,NA,TRBV6-5,CASSYSEGAGELFF,TGTGCCAGCAGTTACTCGGAGGGAGCCGGGGAGCTGTTTTTT